The sequence of this T cell receptor (beta chain) was determined in a study of blood T cell repertoires in COVID-19. Sequenced by immunoSEQ multiplex PCR; TCRdb stores in-frame clones only, minus some. This table holds 200,000 or so clones, roughly 85% found once. Individuals drawn from 24 US areas were about 18 to 90 years old. Sequencing was carried out using PBMCs or T cells enriched from blood (not recorded which). This sequence originates from a woman in her 40s with acute COVID-19.

The CDR3 here is CASSNVFQGRNYGYTF. In nucleotides, the CDR3 is TGTGCCAGTAGTAATGTCTTTCAGGGAAGAAACTATGGCTACACCTTC. J is TRBJ1-2 and V is TRBV19; weak D call: TRBD1 (5 bases). CDR1 LNHDA and CDR2 SQIVND come from the germline V gene (reference sequence). The length of the CDR3 is 16 residues. V lost 4 bases to trimming and J lost 2 bases, with 17 bases between them. Based on the CDR3 plus reference TRBV19 and TRBJ1-2, the full variable domain is DGGITQSPKYLFRKEGQNVTLSCEQNLNHDAMYWYRQDPGQGLRLIYYSQIVNDFQKGDIAEGYSVSREKKESFPLTVTSAQKNPTAFYLCASSNVFQGRNYGYTFGSGTRLTVV.